The source of this T cell receptor (beta chain) is a study of control samples from healthy donors and cancer patients (dated by TCRdb to about 2020). Remarks on this clone: The antigen it recognizes is unknown. The record has no base qualities; no much larger clone is one base away.

Library construction relied on the immunoSEQ multiplex PCR assay. TCRdb mirrors the immuneACCESS table, restricted to in-frame sequences. Some clones are absent from its copies; in checked studies, under half trace to an unresolved V gene, and the reason for the others is unknown. Across this sample there are around 140,000 clones, with around 90% seen only once. About 7.6% of the sample lies in the top ten. V is trimmed back by 4 bases and J by 8 bases, and the junction contains 4 bases that no gene match accounts for. The cysteine opens and the phenylalanine closes a CDR3 of 12 amino acids. The retained sequence is limited to the CDR3, 36 bases, with the frame set at the first base. In the germline V gene, CDR1 corresponds to SGHDT and CDR2 to YYEEEE.

The receptor comes from a man between 18 and 29 years old in good health. The sample consisted of blood. The chain employs TRBV5-6 and TRBJ1-1, and TRBD1 aligns with 8 junction nucleotides. This receptor has the CDR3 CASSTWTGEAFF. The DNA sequence is TGTGCCAGCAGCACATGGACAGGGGAAGCTTTCTTT.